Below, 10 T cell receptor beta chains from the same sample are listed, as sequenced in a study of Graves' ophthalmopathy and Graves' hyperthyroidism. Scientists amplified the TCR beta CDR3 regions from RNA transcripts. HTBI primers were used in a first-round RT-PCR, which preceded a second-round multiplex PCR. TCRdb ran MiXCR on the multiplex PCR reads and lists one entry per CDR3 protein. This sample yields approximately 500,000 distinct CDR3 sequences, of which around 14% are seen a single time; around 9.8% belongs to the top ten. Material: blood. These receptor sequences come from a woman in her 30s with Graves' ophthalmopathy.

This clonotype was observed at least ten times. CDR3 loop: CASSLRGDHEQYF. DNA of the CDR3: TGTGCCAGCAGTTTGAGAGGGGACCACGAGCAGTACTTC. The chain employs TRBV12-3 or TRBV12-4 and TRBJ2-7; D may be TRBD1 or TRBD2 (5 bases each). The length of the CDR3 is 13 residues. Trimming cost V 3 bases and J 5 bases, with 11 bases left between them.

The chain is built from TRBV30 and TRBJ2-7; 9 bases line up with TRBD1. The V segment lost 4 bases and the J segment 4 bases; nucleotides outside the gene matches: 5. The CDR3 has 13 amino acids. Germline CDR1 GTSNPN, CDR2 SVGIG (reference sequence). The CDR3 coding sequence is TGTGCCTGGAATTACGGGACAGGGTACGAGCAGTACTTC. It is translated as CAWNYGTGYEQYF.

This sequence joins TRBV5-1 and TRBJ2-6, with 9 bases that match TRBD1. CDR3 length: 17 amino acids. Trimming took 4 bases from V and 3 from J; bases not matched to a gene: 8. Germline V CDR1 and CDR2: SGHRS, YFSETQ. The chain's CDR3 is CASSVGQGPLGANVLTF. The CDR3 region has the DNA TGCGCCAGCAGCGTGGGACAGGGCCCCCTTGGGGCCAACGTCCTGACTTTC.

The chain links TRBV12-3 or TRBV12-4 to TRBJ2-5; 8 bases line up with TRBD2. Trimming removed 6 bases from V and 6 bases from J; junction bases left unmatched: 6. The CDR3 consists of 13 residues. CDR3 sequence reads: CASRRGGHQTQYF. DNA of the CDR3: TGTGCCAGCAGACGGGGGGGCCATCAGACCCAGTACTTC.

This clonotype has ten or more counts. The chain uses TRBV6-2 or TRBV6-3 and TRBJ1-3; TRBD1 agrees at 7 bases. Germline CDR1 and CDR2: MNHEY and SVGEGT. The length of the CDR3 is 17 residues. V was pared by 8 bases and J by 0 bases, with 13 bases of the junction left unmatched. The CDR3 DNA sequence: TGTGCCAGCCCGTCCACGCAGGGGGACAACTCTGGAAACACCATATATTTT. Amino acids: CASPSTQGDNSGNTIYF.

The table lists this clonotype with a few counts. The rearrangement joins TRBV12-3 or TRBV12-4 to TRBJ1-2, with 7 bases that match TRBD1. V trimming: 6 bases; J trimming: 6 bases; junction bases outside the gene matches: 7. This CDR3 comprises 13 residues. In DNA form, the CDR3 reads TGTGCCAGCAGGGTGACAGGGCACGATGGCTACACCTTC. Encoded protein: CASRVTGHDGYTF.

This clonotype was seen at least ten times. V usage is TRBV12-3 or TRBV12-4 and J usage is TRBJ2-2; TRBD2 matches 16 bases. V trimming: 9 bases; J trimming: 4 bases; junction bases outside the gene matches: 8. The CDR3 length is 17 residues. The chain's CDR3 is CARGTSGRARGTGELFF. CDR3 DNA: TGTGCCAGGGGGACTAGCGGGAGGGCCCGAGGCACCGGGGAGCTGTTTTTT.

At least ten counts were recorded for this clonotype. V usage is TRBV20-1 and J usage is TRBJ2-7, with 7 bases matching TRBD1. V was pared by 6 bases and J by 4 bases, with 6 bases of the junction left unmatched. The germline gives CDR1 DFQATT, CDR2 SNEGSKA (reference sequence). The CDR3 length is 12 residues. The CDR3 reads CSAYDREYEQYF. CDR3 nucleotide sequence: TGCAGTGCCTACGACAGGGAGTACGAGCAGTACTTC.

This chain connects TRBV30 to TRBJ1-1; 10 nucleotides align to TRBD1. Trimming took 3 bases from V and 5 from J; bases not matched to a gene: 3. Germline lookup yields CDR1 GTSNPN and CDR2 SVGIG (reference sequence). This CDR3 spans 13 amino acids. The CDR3 loop is CAWRGQGMTEAFF. The CDR3 nucleotides are TGTGCCTGGAGGGGACAGGGGATGACTGAAGCTTTCTTT.

This clonotype was detected only a few times. The J gene is TRBJ2-7, the V gene TRBV20-1; 7 bases are shared with TRBD1. The CDR3 spans 13 residues. CDR1 is DFQATT and CDR2 is SNEGSKA in the germline V gene (reference sequence). Unmatched junction bases numbered 5, after V lost 6 bases and J lost 0 bases. The CDR3 sequence: CSALGTDSYEQYF. CDR3 in DNA: TGCAGTGCCCTAGGGACAGACTCCTACGAGCAGTACTTC.